These 12 T cell receptor beta chains originate from one sample sequenced in a study of blood T cell repertoires in COVID-19. Libraries were prepared by immunoSEQ multiplex PCR; TCRdb keeps only in-frame clonotypes and omits some of them. The sample carries about 49,000 clones, around 85% recorded once. The sample was peripheral blood. These TCRs come from a human donor in a cohort sampled during active COVID-19.

The genes are TRBV19 and TRBJ2-3, with a weak D call TRBD1 (6 bases). Between the trimmed V and J ends, which lost 7 bases and 5 bases, there was a span of 16 bases. The CDR3 has 14 amino acids. In germline, CDR1 is LNHDA, CDR2 SQIVND (reference sequence). CDR3 DNA: TGTGCCAGTACCCCGAGACAGGAGATAGATACGCAGTATTTT. Amino acid sequence: CASTPRQEIDTQYF.

The gene calls are TRBV6-5 and TRBJ2-1, with 9 bases aligning to TRBD1. Germline lookup yields CDR1 MNHEY and CDR2 SVGAGI. The V and J ends lost 5 bases and 2 bases, in that order; junction bases with no gene match: 4. The CDR3 covers 15 residues. The chain's CDR3 is CASSPDRGAYNEQFF. CDR3 nucleotide sequence: TGTGCCAGCAGTCCTGACAGGGGGGCCTACAATGAGCAGTTCTTC.

The rearrangement uses TRBV4-3 and TRBJ2-2; possibly TRBD2 for D (6 bases). Trimming left V 2 bases short and J 6 bases short, with 10 bases between. Germline values: CDR1 LGHNA, CDR2 YSLEER. There are 14 residues in the CDR3. Written as DNA, the CDR3 is TGCGCCAGCAGCCAACGGGACTCCGCCGGGGAGCTGTTTTTT. As protein: CASSQRDSAGELFF.

The chain recombines TRBV6-5 with TRBJ2-2, with 7 bases that match TRBD1. Germline CDR1 MNHEY, CDR2 SVGAGI. CDR3 length: 15 amino acids. V was clipped by 5 bases and J by 7 bases; unmatched bases: 10. The CDR3 region is CASSNKQGQGGELFF. CDR3 DNA sequence: TGTGCCAGCAGTAATAAACAGGGGCAGGGCGGGGAGCTGTTTTTT.

This chain links TRBV28 with TRBJ1-1; D unclear. The germline gives CDR1 MDHEN, CDR2 SYDVKM. CDR3 length: 15 residues. Trimming pared 5 bases from V and 8 bases from J, leaving 21 bases between. CDR3 DNA: TGTGCCAGCAGTCCGTTGAGAAACCCGGGAAGGGAAGCTTTCTTT. As protein: CASSPLRNPGREAFF.

This clone has only a few counts. The chain uses TRBV6-5 and TRBJ2-7; TRBD1 might be the D (6 bases). CDR3 size: 12 residues. Deletions cut 7 bases from V and 3 bases from J, with 10 bases between. Per the germline V gene, CDR1 is MNHEY and CDR2 is SVGAGI. In nucleotides, the CDR3 is TGTGCCAGCATGACAGGTATCTACGAGCAGTACTTC. It specifies CASMTGIYEQYF.

A single count supports this clone. The chain carries TRBV30 and TRBJ1-2, with 8 nucleotides matching TRBD1. The junction had 5 bases not matched to a gene; V was cut back by 0 bases and J by 8 bases. This CDR3 is 13 amino acids long. CDR1 GTSNPN and CDR2 SVGIG come from the germline V gene (reference sequence). As DNA, the CDR3 is TGTGCCTGGAGTGTACAGGGGGTTCGGGGCTACACCTTC. Its translation is CAWSVQGVRGYTF.

The V call is TRBV11-3, the J call TRBJ2-1, with D maybe TRBD2 (6 bases). The V end lost 5 bases, the J end lost 3 bases, and 11 bases lay between the germline ends. CDR1 and CDR2 from the germline V gene are SGHNT and YENEEA. The CDR3 spans 14 residues. The DNA for the CDR3 is TGTGCCAGCAGCACCGGGGGTAACTACAATGAGCAGTTCTTC. Encoded protein: CASSTGGNYNEQFF.

The chain joins TRBV18 to TRBJ1-2; 7 bases align to TRBD1. CDR1 is KGHSH and CDR2 is LQKENI in the germline V gene. The ends lost 3 bases at V and 4 bases at J; junction bases unmatched: 8. This CDR3 has 15 residues. CDR3 sequence reads: CASSPGQDGSYGYTF. Written as DNA, the CDR3 is TGTGCCAGCTCACCCGGACAGGACGGGAGCTATGGCTACACCTTC.

The J gene is TRBJ2-6, the V gene TRBV11-2; weak D call: TRBD2 (6 bases). The V end lost 5 bases, the J end lost 2 bases, and 22 bases lay between the germline ends. Looked up from germline, CDR1 is SGHAT and CDR2 is FQNNGV. The CDR3 extends over 19 amino acids. CDR3 amino acids: CASSPNSFRGYPGANVLTF. CDR3 nucleotides: TGTGCCAGCAGCCCCAATAGTTTTCGGGGGTACCCTGGGGCCAACGTCCTGACTTTC.

The CDR3, as DNA: TGTGCCTGGAGTCACACAGATACGCAGTATTTT. It codes for CAWSHTDTQYF. This chain connects TRBV30 to TRBJ2-3; D is ambiguous. Trimming cost V 2 bases and J 2 bases, with 2 bases left between them. Germline V gives CDR1 GTSNPN, CDR2 SVGIG (reference sequence). The CDR3 is made up of 11 amino acids.

The sample holds a few counts of this clone. At one of its ends the junction is not consistent with the germline gene, which may arise from a read error. This chain uses TRBV7-9 with TRBJ2-3; 8 bases map to TRBD2. The CDR3 is 14 amino acids. The germline V gene encodes CDR1 SEHNR and CDR2 FQNEAQ (reference sequence). DNA for the CDR3: TGTGCCAGCAGCTTAGGGACTAGCAAAGATACGCAGTATTTT. It translates to CASSLGTSKDTQYF.